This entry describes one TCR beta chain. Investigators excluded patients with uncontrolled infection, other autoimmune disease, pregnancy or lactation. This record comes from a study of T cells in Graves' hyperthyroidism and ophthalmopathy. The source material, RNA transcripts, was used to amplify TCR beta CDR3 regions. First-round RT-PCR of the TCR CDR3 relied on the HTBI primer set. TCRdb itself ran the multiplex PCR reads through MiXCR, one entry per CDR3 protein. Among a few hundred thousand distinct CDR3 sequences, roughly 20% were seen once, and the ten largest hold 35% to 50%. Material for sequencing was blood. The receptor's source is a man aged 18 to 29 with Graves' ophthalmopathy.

Written as DNA, the CDR3 is TGTGCCAGCAGTTACTTGGACAGAAACTATGGCTACACCTTC. This translates into CASSYLDRNYGYTF. V gene TRBV6-2 or TRBV6-3 combines with J gene TRBJ1-2; the D gene is possibly TRBD1 (6 bases). Per germline, CDR1 MNHEY and CDR2 SVGEGT. The CDR3 runs to 14 residues. V was trimmed by 1 base and J by 2 bases, leaving 8 bases between them.